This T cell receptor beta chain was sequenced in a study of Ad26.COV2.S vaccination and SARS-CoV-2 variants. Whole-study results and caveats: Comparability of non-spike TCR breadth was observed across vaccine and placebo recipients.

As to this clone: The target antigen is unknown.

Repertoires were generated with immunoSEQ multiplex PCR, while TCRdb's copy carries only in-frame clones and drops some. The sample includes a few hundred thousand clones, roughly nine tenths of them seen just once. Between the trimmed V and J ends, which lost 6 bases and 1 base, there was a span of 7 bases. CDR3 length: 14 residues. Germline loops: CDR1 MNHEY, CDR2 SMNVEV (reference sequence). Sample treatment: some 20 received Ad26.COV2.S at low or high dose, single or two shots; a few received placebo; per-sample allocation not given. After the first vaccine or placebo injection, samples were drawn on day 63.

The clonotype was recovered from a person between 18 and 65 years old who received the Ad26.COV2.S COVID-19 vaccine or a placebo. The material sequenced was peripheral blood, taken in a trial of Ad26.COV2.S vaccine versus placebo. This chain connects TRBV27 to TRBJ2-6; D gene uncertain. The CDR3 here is CASRVSSGANVLTF. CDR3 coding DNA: TGTGCCAGCAGGGTATCGTCTGGGGCCAACGTCCTGACTTTC.